Described below is a single T cell receptor beta chain sequence and its context. No antigen is known for it. Per-base qualities were not stored, and no clone one base away is much larger. The data were taken from a study of technical replicates of blood from several donors (dated by TCRdb to the late 2010s). The library was obtained by the immunoSEQ multiplex PCR assay. TCRdb retrieved this table from immuneACCESS and kept in-frame rearrangements only. Not all clones are present; in checked studies, unresolved V genes account for under half, and no reason is known for the remainder. In this sample the table shows about 89,000 clones, 90% to 95% of which occur a single time. Over 0.2% of the sample goes to the ten largest clones. CDR1 and CDR2 are read off the germline V gene as SGDLS and YYNGEE. The germline ends are 9 bases apart after V is trimmed by 4 bases and J by 2 bases. CDR3 length: 14 amino acids, cysteine to phenylalanine. Only CDR3 DNA remains: 42 bases, in frame from the first base.

The receptor was isolated from a human donor in good health. The chain is made from TRBV9 and TRBJ2-2; a tentative D match to TRBD1 spans 5 bases. The sequenced sample was T cells isolated from PBMCs. The nucleotide sequence is given as TGTGCCAGCAGCAGACAGTCAAACACCGGGGAGCTGTTTTTT. Translated, it reads CASSRQSNTGELFF.